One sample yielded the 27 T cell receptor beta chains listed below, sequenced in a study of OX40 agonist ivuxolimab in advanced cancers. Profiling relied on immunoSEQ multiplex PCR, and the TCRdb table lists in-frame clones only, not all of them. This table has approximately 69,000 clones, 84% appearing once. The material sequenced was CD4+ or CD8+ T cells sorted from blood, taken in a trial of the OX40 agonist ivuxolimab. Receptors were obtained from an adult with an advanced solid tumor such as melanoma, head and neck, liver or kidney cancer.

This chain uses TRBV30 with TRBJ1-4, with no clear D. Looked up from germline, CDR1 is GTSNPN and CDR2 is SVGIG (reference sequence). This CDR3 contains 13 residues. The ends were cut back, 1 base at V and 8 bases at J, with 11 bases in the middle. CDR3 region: CAWSADLGEKLFF. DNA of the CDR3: TGTGCCTGGAGTGCGGACCTGGGGGAAAAACTGTTTTTT.

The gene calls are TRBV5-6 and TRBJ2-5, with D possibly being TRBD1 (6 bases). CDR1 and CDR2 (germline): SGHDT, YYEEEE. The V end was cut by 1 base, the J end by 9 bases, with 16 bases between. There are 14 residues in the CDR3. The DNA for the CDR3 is TGTGCCAGCAGCTTGTCGGGACCAGGGGCGGCCCAGTACTTC. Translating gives CASSLSGPGAAQYF.

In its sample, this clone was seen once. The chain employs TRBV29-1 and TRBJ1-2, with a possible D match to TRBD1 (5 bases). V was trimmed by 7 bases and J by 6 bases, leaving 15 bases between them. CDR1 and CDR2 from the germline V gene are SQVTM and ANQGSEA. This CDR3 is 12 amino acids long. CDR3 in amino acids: CSAEGRDDGYTF. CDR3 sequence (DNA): TGCAGCGCTGAGGGCAGGGATGATGGCTACACCTTC. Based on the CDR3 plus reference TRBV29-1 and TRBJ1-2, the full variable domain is SAVISQKPSRDICQRGTSLTIQCQVDSQVTMMFWYRQQPGQSLTLIATANQGSEATYESGFVIDKFPISRPNLTFSTLTVSNMSPEDSSIYLCSAEGRDDGYTFGSGTRLTVV.

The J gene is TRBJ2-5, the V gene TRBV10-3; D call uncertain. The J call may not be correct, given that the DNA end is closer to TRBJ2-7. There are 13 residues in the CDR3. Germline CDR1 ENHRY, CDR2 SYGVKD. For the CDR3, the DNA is TGTGCCATCAGTGCACAGCAAGACTACGAGCAGTACTTC. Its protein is CAISAQQDYEQYF.

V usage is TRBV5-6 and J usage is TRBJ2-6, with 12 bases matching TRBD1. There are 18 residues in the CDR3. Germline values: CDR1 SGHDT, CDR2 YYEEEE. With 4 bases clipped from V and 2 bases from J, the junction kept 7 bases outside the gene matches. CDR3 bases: TGTGCCAGCAGCAGATCCGGGACAGGGGGCACTGGGGCCAACGTCCTGACTTTC. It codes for CASSRSGTGGTGANVLTF.

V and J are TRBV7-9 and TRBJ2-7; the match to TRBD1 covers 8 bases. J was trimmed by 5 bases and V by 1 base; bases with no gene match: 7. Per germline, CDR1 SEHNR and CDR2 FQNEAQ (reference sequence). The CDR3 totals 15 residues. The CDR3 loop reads CASSLGAGGINEQYF. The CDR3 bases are TGTGCCAGCAGCTTAGGGGCAGGGGGCATCAACGAGCAGTACTTC.

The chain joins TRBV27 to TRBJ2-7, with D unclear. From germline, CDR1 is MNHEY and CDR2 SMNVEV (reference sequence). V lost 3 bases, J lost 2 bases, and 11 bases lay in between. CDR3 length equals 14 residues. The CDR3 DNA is TGTGCCAGCAGTTTCAAGGCAGTAACCTACGAGCAGTACTTC. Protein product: CASSFKAVTYEQYF.

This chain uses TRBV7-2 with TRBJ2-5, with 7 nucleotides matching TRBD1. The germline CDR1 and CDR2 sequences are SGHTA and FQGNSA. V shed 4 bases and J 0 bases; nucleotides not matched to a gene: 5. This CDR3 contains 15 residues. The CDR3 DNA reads TGTGCCAGCAGCTCTGGGACAGCGTACCAAGAGACCCAGTACTTC. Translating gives CASSSGTAYQETQYF.

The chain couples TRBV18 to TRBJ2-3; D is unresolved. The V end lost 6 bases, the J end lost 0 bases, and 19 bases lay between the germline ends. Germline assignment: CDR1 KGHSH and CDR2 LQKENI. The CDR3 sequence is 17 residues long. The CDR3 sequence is CASSESHPGDSTDTQYF. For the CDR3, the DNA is TGTGCCAGCTCCGAATCGCATCCAGGAGATAGCACAGATACGCAGTATTTT.

The CDR3 is CACTGGSQPQHF. CDR3 bases: TGTGCCTGTACAGGGGGCAGTCAGCCCCAGCATTTT. The chain recombines TRBV2 with TRBJ1-5, with 9 nucleotides matching TRBD1. The V gene's germline CDR1 is SNHLY and CDR2 FYNNEI. CDR3 length: 12 amino acids. Losses at the gene ends were 11 bases for V and 6 bases for J; bases not matched to a gene: 5.

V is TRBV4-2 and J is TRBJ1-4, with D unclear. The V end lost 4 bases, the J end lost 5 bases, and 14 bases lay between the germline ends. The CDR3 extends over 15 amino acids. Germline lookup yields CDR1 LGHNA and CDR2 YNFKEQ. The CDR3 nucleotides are TGTGCCAGCAGCCCCCGGGCGGAAAAGAATGAAAAACTGTTTTTT. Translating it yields CASSPRAEKNEKLFF.

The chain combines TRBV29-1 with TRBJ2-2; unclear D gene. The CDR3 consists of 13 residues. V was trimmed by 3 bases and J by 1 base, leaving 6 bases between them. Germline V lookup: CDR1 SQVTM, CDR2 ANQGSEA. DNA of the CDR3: TGCAGCGTTGACCCCGAGAACACCGGGGAGCTGTTTTTT. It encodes CSVDPENTGELFF.

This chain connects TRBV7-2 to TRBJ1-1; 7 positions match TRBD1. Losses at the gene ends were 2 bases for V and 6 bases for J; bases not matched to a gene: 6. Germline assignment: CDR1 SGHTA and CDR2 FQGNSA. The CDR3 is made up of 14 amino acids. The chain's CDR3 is CASSLRQGRSEAFF. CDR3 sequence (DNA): TGTGCCAGCAGCTTAAGACAGGGAAGGTCTGAAGCTTTCTTT.

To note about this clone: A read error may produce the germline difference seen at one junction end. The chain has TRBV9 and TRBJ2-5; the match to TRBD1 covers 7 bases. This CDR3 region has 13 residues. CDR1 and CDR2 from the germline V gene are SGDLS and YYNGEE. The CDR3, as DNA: TGTGCCAGCAACGTAAGGGGGCGCGAGACCCAGTACTTC. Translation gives CASNVRGRETQYF.

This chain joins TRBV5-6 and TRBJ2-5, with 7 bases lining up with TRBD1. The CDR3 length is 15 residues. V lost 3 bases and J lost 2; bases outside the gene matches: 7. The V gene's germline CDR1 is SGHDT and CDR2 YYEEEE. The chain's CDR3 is CASSWWGTVQETQYF. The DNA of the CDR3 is TGTGCCAGCAGCTGGTGGGGGACAGTACAAGAGACCCAGTACTTC. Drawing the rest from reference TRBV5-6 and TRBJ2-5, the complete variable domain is DAGVTQSPTHLIKTRGQQVTLRCSPKSGHDTVSWYQQALGQGPQFIFQYYEEEERQRGNFPDRFSGHQFPNYSSELNVNALLLGDSALYLCASSWWGTVQETQYFGPGTRLLVL.

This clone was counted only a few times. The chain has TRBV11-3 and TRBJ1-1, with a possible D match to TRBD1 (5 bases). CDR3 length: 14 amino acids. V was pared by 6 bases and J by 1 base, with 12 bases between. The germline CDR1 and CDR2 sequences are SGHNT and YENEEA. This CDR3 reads CASRAGTGNTEAFF. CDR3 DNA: TGTGCCAGCAGAGCGGGGACGGGGAACACTGAAGCTTTCTTT. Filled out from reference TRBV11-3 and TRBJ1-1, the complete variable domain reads EAGVVQSPRYKIIEKKQPVAFWCNPISGHNTLYWYLQNLGQGPELLIRYENEEAVDDSQLPKDRFSAERLKGVDSTLKIQPAELGDSAVYLCASRAGTGNTEAFFGQGTRLTVV.

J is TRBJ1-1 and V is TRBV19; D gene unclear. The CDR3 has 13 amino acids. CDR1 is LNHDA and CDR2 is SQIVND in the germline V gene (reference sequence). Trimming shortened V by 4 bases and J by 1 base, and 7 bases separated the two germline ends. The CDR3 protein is CASSTGGNTEAFF. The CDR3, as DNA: TGTGCCAGTAGTACGGGAGGGAACACTGAAGCTTTCTTT.

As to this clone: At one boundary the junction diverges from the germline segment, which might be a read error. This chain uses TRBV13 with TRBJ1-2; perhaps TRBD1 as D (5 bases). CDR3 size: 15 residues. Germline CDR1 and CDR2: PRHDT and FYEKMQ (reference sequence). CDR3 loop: CASSSMSGTKYGYTF. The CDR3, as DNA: TGTGCCAGCAGCTCGATGTCCGGGACTAAATATGGCTACACCTTC.

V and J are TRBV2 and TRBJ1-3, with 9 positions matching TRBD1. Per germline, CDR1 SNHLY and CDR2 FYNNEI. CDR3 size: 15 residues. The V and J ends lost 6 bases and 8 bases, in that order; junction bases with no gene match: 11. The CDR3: CASSHRDRVVDTIYF. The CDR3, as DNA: TGTGCCAGCAGCCACCGGGACAGGGTAGTTGACACCATATATTTT.

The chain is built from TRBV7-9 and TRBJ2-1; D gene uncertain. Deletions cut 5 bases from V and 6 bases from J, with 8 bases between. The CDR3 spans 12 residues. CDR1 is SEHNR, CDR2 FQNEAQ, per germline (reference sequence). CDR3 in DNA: TGTGCCAGCAGCCTTCACGCCAATGAGCAGTTCTTC. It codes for CASSLHANEQFF.

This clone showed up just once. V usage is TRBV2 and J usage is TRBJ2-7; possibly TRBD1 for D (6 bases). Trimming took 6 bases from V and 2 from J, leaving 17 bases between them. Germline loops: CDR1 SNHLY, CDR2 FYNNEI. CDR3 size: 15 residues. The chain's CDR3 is CASSAKLDRTYEQYF. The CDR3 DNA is TGTGCCAGCAGCGCGAAATTAGACAGGACCTACGAGCAGTACTTC. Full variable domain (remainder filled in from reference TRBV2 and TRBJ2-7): EPEVTQTPSHQVTQMGQEVILRCVPISNHLYFYWYRQILGQKVEFLVSFYNNEISEKSEIFDDQFSVERPDGSNFTLKIRSTKLEDSAMYFCASSAKLDRTYEQYFGPGTRLTVT.

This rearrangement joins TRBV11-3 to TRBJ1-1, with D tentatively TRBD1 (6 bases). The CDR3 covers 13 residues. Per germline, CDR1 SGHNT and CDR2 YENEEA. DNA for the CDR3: TGTGCTAAGGGGGGACCACGAGGTACTGAAGCTTTCTTT. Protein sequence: CAKGGPRGTEAFF.

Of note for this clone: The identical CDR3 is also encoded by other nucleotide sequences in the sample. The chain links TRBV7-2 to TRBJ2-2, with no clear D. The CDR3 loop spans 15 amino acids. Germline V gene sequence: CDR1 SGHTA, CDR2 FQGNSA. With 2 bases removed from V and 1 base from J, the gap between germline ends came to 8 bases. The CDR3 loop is CASSLRAGNTGELFF. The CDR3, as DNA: TGTGCCAGCAGCTTAAGGGCCGGGAACACCGGGGAGCTGTTTTTT.

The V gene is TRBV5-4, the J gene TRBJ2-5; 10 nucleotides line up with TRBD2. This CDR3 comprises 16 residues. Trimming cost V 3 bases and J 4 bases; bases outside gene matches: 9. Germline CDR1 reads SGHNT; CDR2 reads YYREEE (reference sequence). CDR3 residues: CASSSQAGGPRETQYF. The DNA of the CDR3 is TGTGCCAGCAGCTCCCAAGCGGGGGGGCCGAGAGAGACCCAGTACTTC.

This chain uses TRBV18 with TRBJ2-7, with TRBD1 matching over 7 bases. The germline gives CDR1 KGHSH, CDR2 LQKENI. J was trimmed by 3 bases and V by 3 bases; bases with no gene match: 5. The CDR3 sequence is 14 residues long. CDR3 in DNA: TGTGCCAGCTCACCTGGCGCAGGGGGCTACGAGCAGTACTTC. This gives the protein CASSPGAGGYEQYF.

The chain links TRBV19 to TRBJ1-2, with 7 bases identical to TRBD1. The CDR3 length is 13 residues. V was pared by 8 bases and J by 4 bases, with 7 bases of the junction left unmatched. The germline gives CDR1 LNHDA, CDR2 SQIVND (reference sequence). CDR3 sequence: CASYRGGGYGYTF. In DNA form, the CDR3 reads TGTGCCAGTTACAGGGGTGGAGGCTATGGCTACACCTTC.

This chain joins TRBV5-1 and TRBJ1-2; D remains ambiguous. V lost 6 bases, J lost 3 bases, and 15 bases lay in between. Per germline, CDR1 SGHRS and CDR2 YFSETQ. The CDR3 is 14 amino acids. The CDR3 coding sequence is TGCGCCAGCACCTGGGGTCGGGGATACTATGGCTACACCTTC. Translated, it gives CASTWGRGYYGYTF.